This is a list of T cell receptor beta chains from one sample in a study of CD8+CD57+ T cells in acquired aplastic anemia. TCRdb independently ran MiXCR on the reads; one entry per CDR3 protein. The table has fewer than 250,000 distinct CDR3 sequences, approximately 51% seen once. The sequencing input was sorted CD4+, CD8+, or CD8+CD57+ T cells (not recorded which) from PBMCs. These receptor sequences come from a human donor with aplastic anemia. The CDR3 runs from the conserved cysteine through the conserved F or W. A D gene is named only where the DNA matches it firmly. Rows give clone size only sometimes, using once, few, many, or a class for an expanded clone.

clone_size: .; j_call: TRBJ2-7; v_call: TRBV7-9; d_call: TRBD2; cdr3_nt: TGTGCCAGCAGCTCAAAGACTAGCGGGGGGGCCCTTTCCTACGAGCAGTACTTC; cdr3_aa: CASSSKTSGGALSYEQYF
clone_size: few; j_call: TRBJ2-2; v_call: TRBV5-4; d_call: TRBD2; cdr3_nt: TGTGCCAGCAGCCTAACCACACTAGCGGGGGGAGCCGGGGAGCTGTTTTTT; cdr3_aa: CASSLTTLAGGAGELFF
clone_size: .; j_call: TRBJ2-5; v_call: TRBV5-1; d_call: .; cdr3_nt: TGCGCCAGCAGCCTCAGAAACCGGGACGGTGTCAGACTCAATTACCAAGAGACCCAGTACTTC; cdr3_aa: CASSLRNRDGVRLNYQETQYF
clone_size: .; j_call: TRBJ2-7; v_call: TRBV10-3; d_call: .; cdr3_nt: TGTGCCAGCAGTTACGGGTGGAGCTACGAGCAGTACTTC; cdr3_aa: CASSYGWSYEQYF
clone_size: .; j_call: TRBJ2-6; v_call: TRBV7-2; d_call: TRBD1; cdr3_nt: TGTGCCAGCAGCTATGACAGGGTCGGGACAGGGGCCAACGTCCTGACTTTC; cdr3_aa: CASSYDRVGTGANVLTF
clone_size: once; j_call: TRBJ2-7; v_call: TRBV10-3; d_call: .; cdr3_nt: .; cdr3_aa: CAICSASEGSYEQYF
clone_size: many; j_call: TRBJ2-1; v_call: TRBV12-3/TRBV12-4; d_call: .; cdr3_nt: TGTGCCAGCGTCGACCCTGGGAATGAGCAGTTCTTC; cdr3_aa: CASVDPGNEQFF
clone_size: few; j_call: TRBJ2-1; v_call: TRBV2; d_call: .; cdr3_nt: TGTGCCAGTTCGCGGTGGGATACGCAGTTCTTC; cdr3_aa: CASSRWDTQFF
clone_size: .; j_call: TRBJ2-3; v_call: TRBV19; d_call: .; cdr3_nt: TGTGCCAGTAGTGGGTATGGGGGCACCGATACGCAGTATTTT; cdr3_aa: CASSGYGGTDTQYF
clone_size: .; j_call: TRBJ2-3; v_call: TRBV7-9; d_call: .; cdr3_nt: TGTGCCAGCAGCTTAGGACTTTACACAGATACGCAGTATTTT; cdr3_aa: CASSLGLYTDTQYF
clone_size: .; j_call: TRBJ2-7; v_call: TRBV7-2; d_call: .; cdr3_nt: TGTGCCAGCAGCTTATTGCGGGTCCACGAGCAGTACTTC; cdr3_aa: CASSLLRVHEQYF
clone_size: once; j_call: TRBJ2-7; v_call: TRBV10-3; d_call: TRBD2; cdr3_nt: TGTGCCATCAGTGAGTCTCGGTCCGGGGGAGGGAGCGCCTACGAGCAGTACTTC; cdr3_aa: CAISESRSGGGSAYEQYF
clone_size: .; j_call: TRBJ1-4; v_call: TRBV5-1; d_call: TRBD1; cdr3_nt: TGCGCCAGCAGCATGGGACAGGCCCCTACTAATGAAAAACTGTTTTTT; cdr3_aa: CASSMGQAPTNEKLFF
clone_size: .; j_call: TRBJ1-5; v_call: TRBV12-3/TRBV12-4; d_call: .; cdr3_nt: TGTGCCAGCAGTTTGGCGTTGGGTCAGCCCCAGCATTTT; cdr3_aa: CASSLALGQPQHF
clone_size: many; j_call: TRBJ1-1; v_call: TRBV5-5; d_call: .; cdr3_nt: TGTGCCAGCAGCTTGGTGCCCGACGGGCTGAACACTGAAGCTTTCTTT; cdr3_aa: CASSLVPDGLNTEAFF
clone_size: once; j_call: TRBJ2-3; v_call: TRBV4-1; d_call: .; cdr3_nt: TGCGCCAGCAGCCAAACGGGGGCGCCCACAGATACGCAGTATTTT; cdr3_aa: CASSQTGAPTDTQYF
clone_size: many; j_call: TRBJ2-7; v_call: TRBV20-1; d_call: .; cdr3_nt: TGCAGTGCTAGAGACAGGGACCACGAGCAGTACTTC; cdr3_aa: CSARDRDHEQYF
clone_size: many; j_call: TRBJ1-1; v_call: TRBV6-6; d_call: .; cdr3_nt: TGTGCCAGCAGTTTCCGTCCAGCATCATGGGACACTGAAGCTTTCTTT; cdr3_aa: CASSFRPASWDTEAFF
clone_size: many; j_call: TRBJ1-5; v_call: TRBV9; d_call: .; cdr3_nt: TGTGCCAGCAGCGTAGTAGCAGATAATCAGCCCCAGCATTTT; cdr3_aa: CASSVVADNQPQHF
clone_size: .; j_call: TRBJ2-7; v_call: TRBV7-2; d_call: TRBD1; cdr3_nt: TGTGCCAGCAGACAGGGGTTACTCTACGAGCAGTACTTC; cdr3_aa: CASRQGLLYEQYF
clone_size: .; j_call: TRBJ1-2; v_call: TRBV25-1; d_call: .; cdr3_nt: TGTGCCAGCAGCCCAGGGGCTCTCTCTGGCTACACCTTC; cdr3_aa: CASSPGALSGYTF
clone_size: many; j_call: TRBJ2-5; v_call: TRBV5-8; d_call: TRBD1; cdr3_nt: TGTGCCAGCAGCTTGAAAACTACAGGGGTTGGAGAGACCCAGTACTTC; cdr3_aa: CASSLKTTGVGETQYF
clone_size: .; j_call: TRBJ2-2; v_call: TRBV10-2; d_call: TRBD2; cdr3_nt: TGCGCCAGCAGGACTAGCGGGGTTACCGGGGAGCTGTTTTTT; cdr3_aa: CASRTSGVTGELFF
clone_size: .; j_call: TRBJ2-7; v_call: TRBV10-3; d_call: TRBD1; cdr3_nt: TGTGCCATCAGGGGGGACAGGGGTTGGGAGCAGTACTTC; cdr3_aa: CAIRGDRGWEQYF
clone_size: many; j_call: TRBJ1-5; v_call: TRBV20-1; d_call: .; cdr3_nt: TGCAGTGCTAGCTCGCGGGCCCGGGGCAATCAGCCCCAGCATTTT; cdr3_aa: CSASSRARGNQPQHF
clone_size: once; j_call: TRBJ1-1; v_call: TRBV10-3; d_call: TRBD1; cdr3_nt: TGTGCCATCAAAGGTCAGGGGGAGGACACTGAAGCTTTCTTT; cdr3_aa: CAIKGQGEDTEAFF